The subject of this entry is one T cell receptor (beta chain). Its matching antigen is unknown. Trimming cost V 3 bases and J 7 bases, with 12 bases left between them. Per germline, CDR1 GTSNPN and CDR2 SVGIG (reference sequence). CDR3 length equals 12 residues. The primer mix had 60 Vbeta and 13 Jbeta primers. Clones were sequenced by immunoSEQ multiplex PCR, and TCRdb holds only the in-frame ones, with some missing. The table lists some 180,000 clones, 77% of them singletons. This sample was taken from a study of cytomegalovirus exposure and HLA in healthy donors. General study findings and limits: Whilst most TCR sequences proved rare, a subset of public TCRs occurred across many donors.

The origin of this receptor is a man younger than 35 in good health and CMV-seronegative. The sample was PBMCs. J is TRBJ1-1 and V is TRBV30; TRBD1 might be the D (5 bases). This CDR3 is CAWRGAVGEAFF. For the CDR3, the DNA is TGTGCCTGGAGAGGGGCCGTTGGTGAAGCTTTCTTT. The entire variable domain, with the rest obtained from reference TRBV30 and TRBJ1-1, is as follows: SQTIHQWPATLVQPVGSPLSLECTVEGTSNPNLYWYRQAAGRGLQLLFYSVGIGQISSEVPQNLSASRPQDRQFILSSKKLLLSDSGFYLCAWRGAVGEAFFGQGTRLTVV.